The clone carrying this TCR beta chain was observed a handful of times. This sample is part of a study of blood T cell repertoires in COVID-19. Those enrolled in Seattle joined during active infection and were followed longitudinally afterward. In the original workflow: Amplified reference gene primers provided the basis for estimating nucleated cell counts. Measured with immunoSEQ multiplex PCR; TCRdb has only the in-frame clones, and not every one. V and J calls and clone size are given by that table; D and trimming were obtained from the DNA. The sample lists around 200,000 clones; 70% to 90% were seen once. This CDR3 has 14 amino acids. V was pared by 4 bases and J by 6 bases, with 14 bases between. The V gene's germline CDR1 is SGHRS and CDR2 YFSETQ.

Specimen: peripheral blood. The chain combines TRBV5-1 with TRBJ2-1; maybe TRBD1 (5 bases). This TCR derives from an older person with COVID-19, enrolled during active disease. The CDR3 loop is CASSPGWQGNEQFF. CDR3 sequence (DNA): TGCGCCAGCAGCCCAGGTTGGCAGGGCAATGAGCAGTTCTTC.